These 13 T cell receptor beta chains came from one sample sequenced in a study of T-cell memory formation after mild COVID-19. TCRdb recomputed calls from the 5' RACE reads with MiXCR, one row per CDR3 protein. The sample consists of roughly 410,000 distinct CDR3 sequences, 20% to 25% of them appearing once. Sample: PBMCs or a T cell subset sorted from them (not recorded which). Receptors originate from an adult woman who had mild COVID-19 (a few samples of this study predate the infection). Cell type and time point are not known.

V usage is TRBV6-6 and J usage is TRBJ1-5; TRBD1 aligns across 7 bases. The CDR3 totals 15 residues. In germline, CDR1 is MNHNY, CDR2 SVGAGI (reference sequence). V lost 6 bases, J lost 1 base, and 6 bases stayed unmatched. The CDR3 coding sequence is TGTGCCAGCAGAGACCCCAGGGGGAGCAATCAGCCCCAGCATTTT. It is translated as CASRDPRGSNQPQHF.

This clonotype was observed a few times. This sequence joins TRBV20-1 and TRBJ1-5; D remains unclear. The CDR3 spans 13 residues. Between the trimmed V and J ends, which lost 7 bases and 0 bases, there was a span of 10 bases. Germline V CDR1 and CDR2: DFQATT, SNEGSKA (reference sequence). The CDR3: CSGGKDSNQPQHF. Written as DNA, the CDR3 is TGCAGTGGGGGTAAGGATAGCAATCAGCCCCAGCATTTT.

V usage is TRBV9 and J usage is TRBJ1-2; 10 positions match TRBD1. CDR1 and CDR2 (germline): SGDLS, YYNGEE. The CDR3 has 14 amino acids. V gave up 3 bases and J gave up 8 bases; unmatched junction bases: 7. CDR3 protein: CASSDTGTGEGYTF. As DNA, the CDR3 is TGTGCCAGCAGCGACACCGGGACAGGGGAAGGCTACACCTTC. The whole variable domain, filled in from reference TRBV9 and TRBJ1-2, reads DSGVTQTPKHLITATGQRVTLRCSPRSGDLSVYWYQQSLDQGLQFLIQYYNGEERAKGNILERFSAQQFPDLHSELNLSSLELGDSALYFCASSDTGTGEGYTFGSGTRLTVV.

This rearrangement joins TRBV6-1 to TRBJ1-1; D possibly corresponds to TRBD1 (5 bases). Looked up from germline, CDR1 is MNHNS and CDR2 is SASEGT. V lost 6 bases and J 4 bases, leaving 15 bases between the germline ends. The CDR3 spans 14 residues. CDR3 coding DNA: TGTGCCAGCAGGCCCGTATGGGGGGGCACTGAAGCTTTCTTT. This codes for CASRPVWGGTEAFF.

The chain couples TRBV6-2 or TRBV6-3 to TRBJ2-3; D not resolved. The CDR3 length is 13 residues. The germline V and J ends were trimmed by 0 bases and 4 bases, with 5 bases remaining between them. The germline CDR1 and CDR2 sequences are MNHEY and SVGEGT. The CDR3 spells CASSYSSPDTQYF. As DNA, the CDR3 is TGTGCCAGCAGTTACTCGTCCCCAGATACGCAGTATTTT.

The J gene is TRBJ1-2, the V gene TRBV20-1; TRBD1 is a possible D gene (6 bases). CDR3 length equals 14 residues. Trimming shortened V by 4 bases and J by 0 bases, and 12 bases separated the two germline ends. Per the germline V gene, CDR1 is DFQATT and CDR2 is SNEGSKA (reference sequence). CDR3 sequence (DNA): TGCAGTGCTAAAAGGGGGGGACCTAACTATGGCTACACCTTC. Its translation: CSAKRGGPNYGYTF.

V is TRBV24-1 and J is TRBJ1-5; D is unclear. The CDR3 has 15 residues. Deletions cut 4 bases from V and 0 bases from J, with 9 bases between. Per the germline V gene, CDR1 is KGHDR and CDR2 is SFDVKD. The CDR3 bases are TGTGCCACCAGTGAGACCGGGAATAGCAATCAGCCCCAGCATTTT. As protein: CATSETGNSNQPQHF.

The V and J genes are TRBV3-1 and TRBJ2-7; 8 bases line up with TRBD1. Germline trimming cut 0 bases from V and 7 bases from J; bases unmatched to any gene: 5. CDR1 is LGHDT and CDR2 is YNNKEL in the germline V gene (reference sequence). The length of the CDR3 is 14 residues. Written as DNA, the CDR3 is TGTGCCAGCAGCCAAGATACAGGGGGTGGGGAGCAGTACTTC. This sequence encodes CASSQDTGGGEQYF.

The sample holds many counts of this clonotype. The rearrangement uses TRBV20-1 and TRBJ2-1; tentatively, D is TRBD1 or TRBD2 (7 bases each). The V gene's germline CDR1 is DFQATT and CDR2 SNEGSKA (reference sequence). This CDR3 is 14 amino acids long. With 6 bases removed from V and 9 bases from J, the gap between germline ends came to 21 bases. CDR3 region: CSAHHDREGSEQFF. As DNA, the CDR3 is TGCAGTGCCCATCATGACAGGGAGGGTAGTGAGCAGTTCTTC.

The chain uses TRBV18 and TRBJ2-7, with unresolved D. Germline CDR1 reads KGHSH; CDR2 reads LQKENI. The CDR3 spans 14 residues. The ends were cut back, 3 bases at V and 2 bases at J, with 11 bases in the middle. CDR3 sequence reads: CASSPFGDAYEQYF. In nucleotides, the CDR3 is TGTGCCAGCTCACCGTTTGGGGATGCCTACGAGCAGTACTTC.

This clonotype was counted only a few times. V gene TRBV10-3 combines with J gene TRBJ2-5; 9 bases line up with TRBD1. V dropped 4 bases and J dropped 5; count of bases not matched to a gene: 5. CDR1 and CDR2 from the germline V gene are ENHRY and SYGVKD. The CDR3 is 14 residues long. DNA for the CDR3: TGTGCCATCAGTGGTACAGGGGGCATGGAGACCCAGTACTTC. The encoded protein is CAISGTGGMETQYF.

This clonotype was found a few times. The genes are TRBV5-1 and TRBJ2-5; 9 bases agree with TRBD1. The trim removed 0 bases at V and 5 bases at J, leaving 14 bases unmatched. CDR1 is SGHRS and CDR2 is YFSETQ in the germline V gene. The CDR3 contains 18 residues. The CDR3 DNA sequence: TGCGCCAGCAGCTTGGACTCCCGGGACAGGGAAGATCGGGAGACCCAGTACTTC. Translated: CASSLDSRDREDRETQYF.

Only a few counts were recorded for this clonotype. The rearrangement links TRBV10-3 to TRBJ1-1; D not resolved. Trimming stripped 6 bases from V and 1 base from J, with 18 bases between. The germline gives CDR1 ENHRY, CDR2 SYGVKD. The CDR3 runs 16 residues. The CDR3 spells CAIRRRIVDANTEAFF. DNA of the CDR3: TGTGCCATCAGACGGAGAATTGTGGACGCGAACACTGAAGCTTTCTTT.